This T cell receptor (beta chain) stems from a study of vaccination and CD4 T cells after COVID-19. Across the whole study: Post-vaccination specimens were collected at a median of roughly 65 days following dose two (range 14 to 241).

Treatment: approximately nine-day PBMC culture with coronavirus spike peptide pools or control peptides (ViraFEST assay). Wells that each held roughly 2 million PBMCs were cultured with 9 to 10 IU/ml IL-2 and 8.5 to 10 ug/ml peptide pools. This clonotype came up a few times. Its antigen remains unknown. The study sequenced cultured CD4+ T cell DNA using the Oncomine TCR Beta short-read assay. Each CDR3 protein gets one entry after TCRdb re-called the PCR reads with MiXCR. The sample carries about 27,000 distinct CDR3 sequences, around 64% recorded once. The J segment lost 4 bases and the V segment lost 5 bases, leaving 8 bases of the junction unmatched. The CDR3 totals 16 residues.

This clonotype originated in a human donor who received a COVID-19 vaccine. The sample in question was CD4+ T cells from blood, cultured in vitro, obtained after SARS-CoV-2 vaccination. The V gene is TRBV12-3 or TRBV12-4, the J gene TRBJ1-5; TRBD1 aligns across 10 bases. In DNA, the CDR3 is TGTGCCAGCAGTGACAGGACAGGGGGTACTAATCAGCCCCAGCATTTT. Its translation is CASSDRTGGTNQPQHF.